This T cell receptor beta chain appears in the sequencing data of a study of shared clonotypes between healthy human individuals. Study as a whole: Plates per donor: three CD4 naive, three CD4 memory, two CD8 naive, one CD8 memory.

V was clipped by 4 bases and J by 2 bases; unmatched bases: 11. CDR1 and CDR2 from the germline V gene are SGHRS and YFSETQ. The CDR3 length is 16 residues. Negatively enriched CD4+ T cells were divided by CD45RA into naive and memory. The authors loaded roughly 200 ng DNA, 25,000 to 30,000 T cell genomes, into sorted-subset replicate PCRs. Sequencing was performed with immunoSEQ multiplex PCR; in TCRdb, only in-frame clones are kept and a portion is missing. The table includes approximately 2.1 million clones, 93% detected once. This clonotype originated in a man in his late teens or twenties in good health. Some clones in this sample may be carry-over from other donors' samples. Sequencing was performed on naive CD4+ T cells from PBMCs. The subset: CD45RA+ positively selected. V gene TRBV5-1 combines with J gene TRBJ2-7, with 8 bases that match TRBD2. The DNA of the CDR3 is TGCGCCAGCAGCCCGGGAGGGGTGGATATAGCCTACGAGCAGTACTTC. It encodes CASSPGGVDIAYEQYF.